This T cell receptor (beta chain) comes out of a study of molecular identifiers for immune sequencing clone quantification. Across the study: Four of five splits of RNA from approximately 20,000 or 100,000 naive CD8 cells were sequenced in replicates.

This clonotype appeared many times. One entry per CDR3 protein, called by TCRdb with MiXCR from the PCR reads. The sample includes some 680,000 distinct CDR3 sequences, around 25% seen only once; the top ten take 0.78%. V lost 7 bases and J lost 5, with 12 bases in between. Germline values: CDR1 MNHNS, CDR2 SASEGT. The length of the CDR3 is 13 residues. The specimen sequenced was naive CD8+ T cells from blood, with Jurkat cell RNA spiked in. Subset denoted: FACS-sorted CD8+CD4-CCR7+CD45RA+ naive T cells. This TCR was sampled from a human donor in good health. Some libraries in this study had Jurkat cell RNA spiked in. This sequence joins TRBV6-1 and TRBJ1-5; the D is unclear. Here the CDR3 reads CASIYPRDQPQHF. Written as DNA, the CDR3 is TGTGCCAGCATTTACCCGAGGGATCAGCCCCAGCATTTT.